The 20 T cell receptor beta chains below come from one sample, sequenced in a study of cytomegalovirus exposure and HLA in healthy donors. The PCR ran on 60 Vbeta and 13 Jbeta primers. Generated by immunoSEQ multiplex PCR, the TCRdb table keeps only in-frame clones and is missing some. The sample has about 130,000 clones, more than 75% seen once. The sequenced sample consisted of PBMCs. The source of these receptors is a woman aged 55-75 years in good health and CMV-seropositive.

This chain joins TRBV29-1 and TRBJ1-2, with D perhaps TRBD1 (6 bases). The germline V gene has CDR1 SQVTM and CDR2 ANQGSEA. Trimming took 5 bases from V and 1 from J, leaving 14 bases between them. The CDR3 totals 14 residues. CDR3 amino acids: CSVSGTYDNYGYTF. The CDR3 bases are TGCAGCGTTTCCGGGACATATGATAACTATGGCTACACCTTC.

J is TRBJ2-3 and V is TRBV29-1, with 9 positions matching TRBD2. Trimming removed 6 bases from V and 2 bases from J; junction bases left unmatched: 6. Germline CDR1 SQVTM, CDR2 ANQGSEA. The CDR3 totals 14 residues. The CDR3 loop reads CSVVTGLATDTQYF. CDR3 in DNA: TGCAGCGTCGTTACGGGACTAGCCACAGATACGCAGTATTTT.

The chain couples TRBV19 to TRBJ1-2; tentatively, D is TRBD1 (5 bases). CDR1 and CDR2 from the germline V gene are LNHDA and SQIVND (reference sequence). V gave up 5 bases and J gave up 4 bases, with 14 bases separating them. This CDR3 comprises 14 residues. This CDR3 reads CASSQVGQTYGYTF. CDR3 bases: TGTGCCAGTAGTCAGGTCGGACAAACCTATGGCTACACCTTC. Filled out from reference TRBV19 and TRBJ1-2, the complete variable domain reads DGGITQSPKYLFRKEGQNVTLSCEQNLNHDAMYWYRQDPGQGLRLIYYSQIVNDFQKGDIAEGYSVSREKKESFPLTVTSAQKNPTAFYLCASSQVGQTYGYTFGSGTRLTVV.

A single count supports this clone. One junction end disagrees with the germline gene, perhaps due to a read error. The same CDR3 also results from other DNA sequences found in this sample. The chain joins TRBV27 to TRBJ1-1, with 7 bases lining up with TRBD1. In germline, CDR1 is MNHEY, CDR2 SMNVEV (reference sequence). The CDR3 extends over 13 amino acids. DNA for the CDR3: TGTGCCACGCGGGACAGCCGGAACACTGAGGCTTTCTTT. Translation gives CATRDSRNTEAFF.

This clone was seen only once. The chain has TRBV19 and TRBJ1-1; 7 bases agree with TRBD1. CDR3 size: 14 residues. J gave up 10 bases and V 0 bases, and 8 bases lay outside the gene matches. The V gene's germline CDR1 is LNHDA and CDR2 SQIVND (reference sequence). CDR3 DNA sequence: TGTGCCAGTAGTATAGATCCGAGGGGGCTGGTAGCTTTCTTT. Translating gives CASSIDPRGLVAFF. Together with reference TRBV19 and TRBJ1-1, the CDR3 gives the full variable domain: DGGITQSPKYLFRKEGQNVTLSCEQNLNHDAMYWYRQDPGQGLRLIYYSQIVNDFQKGDIAEGYSVSREKKESFPLTVTSAQKNPTAFYLCASSIDPRGLVAFFGQGTRLTVV.

The rearrangement uses TRBV15 and TRBJ1-2; TRBD1 might be the D (5 bases). Germline assignment: CDR1 LNHNV and CDR2 YYDKDF (reference sequence). The CDR3 runs 16 residues. V was pared by 3 bases and J by 3 bases, with 17 bases between. This chain's CDR3 is CATSSYPLGQDYGYTF. The CDR3 DNA reads TGTGCCACCAGCAGCTACCCCTTGGGGCAGGACTATGGCTACACCTTC.

The rearrangement uses TRBV25-1 and TRBJ1-2; D not resolved. Germline-derived CDR1 and CDR2 are MGHDK and SYGVNS. Between the trimmed V and J ends, which lost 4 bases and 8 bases, there was a span of 26 bases. The CDR3 extends over 17 amino acids. This CDR3 is CASSAFSGRWEEGGYTF. In DNA form, the CDR3 reads TGTGCCAGCAGTGCTTTTTCGGGGAGGTGGGAGGAAGGGGGCTACACCTTC.

The chain has TRBV7-9 and TRBJ2-7, with D possibly matching TRBD2 (6 bases). This CDR3 region has 15 residues. Per the germline V gene, CDR1 is SEHNR and CDR2 is FQNEAQ (reference sequence). V lost 5 bases and J 0 bases, leaving 14 bases between the germline ends. CDR3 loop: CASSLYDGSSYEQYF. In DNA form, the CDR3 reads TGTGCCAGCAGCCTATACGACGGGAGCTCCTACGAGCAGTACTTC.

The J gene is TRBJ2-5, the V gene TRBV2; 9 bases map to TRBD2. Germline V CDR1 and CDR2: SNHLY, FYNNEI. Unmatched junction bases numbered 11, after V lost 2 bases and J lost 4 bases. The length of the CDR3 is 17 residues. In DNA, the CDR3 is TGTGCCAGCAGTGAAAGGTTAGCGGGGGCCGGCGTAGAGACCCAGTACTTC. Translating it yields CASSERLAGAGVETQYF.

This chain uses TRBV6-5 with TRBJ2-5; D might be TRBD2 (5 bases). The CDR3 runs to 12 residues. CDR1 MNHEY and CDR2 SVGAGI come from the germline V gene. V lost 8 bases to trimming and J lost 4 bases, with 11 bases between them. Here the CDR3 reads CASSHEGETQYF. For the CDR3, the DNA is TGTGCCAGCTCACACGAGGGAGAGACCCAGTACTTC.

DNA for the CDR3: TGTGCCAGTAGTGCAACAGGGGTGGGATATGGCTACACCTTC. Protein sequence: CASSATGVGYGYTF. The chain combines TRBV19 with TRBJ1-2, with TRBD1 matching 7 bases. CDR1 is LNHDA, CDR2 SQIVND, per germline (reference sequence). The CDR3 covers 14 residues. Trimming at V came to 5 bases and at J to 5 bases, leaving 8 bases not matched to a gene.

The chain links TRBV7-2 to TRBJ2-5; 8 bases fit TRBD1. V trimming: 1 base; J trimming: 5 bases; junction bases outside the gene matches: 6. This CDR3 has 15 amino acids. Germline V lookup: CDR1 SGHTA, CDR2 FQGNSA. This chain's CDR3 is CASSLGQGTGETQYF. CDR3 sequence (DNA): TGTGCCAGCAGCTTAGGACAGGGGACGGGTGAGACCCAGTACTTC.

The rearrangement links TRBV4-1 to TRBJ1-5; possible D gene TRBD1, 6 bases. Germline values: CDR1 MGHRA, CDR2 YSYEKL. Deletions cut 1 base from V and 4 bases from J, with 14 bases between. This CDR3 comprises 16 residues. CDR3 bases: TGCGCCAGCAGCCAAGTCTGGACAGAGATTAATCAGCCCCAGCATTTT. Its translation is CASSQVWTEINQPQHF.

The chain uses TRBV14 and TRBJ1-2; tentatively, D is TRBD1 (5 bases). Germline CDR1 SGHDN, CDR2 FVKESK. V was pared by 4 bases and J by 5 bases, with 17 bases between. The CDR3 length is 15 residues. The CDR3 DNA follows: TGTGCCAGCAGCCCTCAGGGACTCAAGAGTTATGGCTACACCTTC. This gives the protein CASSPQGLKSYGYTF.

J is TRBJ2-3 and V is TRBV6-1, with TRBD2 identical over 7 bases. The CDR3 has 15 amino acids. Losses at the gene ends were 1 base for V and 0 bases for J; bases not matched to a gene: 1. The germline gives CDR1 MNHNS, CDR2 SASEGT. CDR3 sequence reads: CASSEGGGSTDTQYF. The CDR3, as DNA: TGTGCCAGCAGTGAAGGCGGGGGTAGCACAGATACGCAGTATTTT.

The chain combines TRBV23-1 with TRBJ1-4; possible D gene TRBD1, 5 bases. TRBV23-1 is annotated as an ORF whose role is uncertain. V lost 6 bases and J 0 bases, leaving 20 bases between the germline ends. The CDR3 is made up of 18 amino acids. CDR3 region: CASSVYRQIFSTNEKLFF. DNA of the CDR3: TGCGCCAGCAGCGTATACAGGCAGATATTCTCAACTAATGAAAAACTGTTTTTT.

V is TRBV6-5 and J is TRBJ2-4; a possible D gene is TRBD2 (7 bases). The CDR3 runs 16 residues. CDR1 is MNHEY and CDR2 is SVGAGI in the germline V gene. Trimming took 4 bases from V and 4 from J, leaving 17 bases between them. CDR3 sequence reads: CASSSLAGALKNIQYF. CDR3 nucleotides: TGTGCCAGCAGTTCATTGGCGGGGGCACTTAAAAACATTCAGTACTTC.

About this clone: A read error may produce the germline difference seen at one junction end. The genes are TRBV5-6 and TRBJ2-7, with a possible D match to TRBD1 (5 bases). CDR1 and CDR2 (germline): SGHDT, YYEEEE. There are 11 residues in the CDR3. The chain's CDR3 is CTSSRQYEQYF. The CDR3 DNA reads as TGTACCAGCAGCCGACAGTACGAGCAGTACTTC.

The gene calls are TRBV7-9 and TRBJ2-7; TRBD2 agrees at 11 bases. The V gene's germline CDR1 is SEHNR and CDR2 FQNEAQ (reference sequence). V lost 5 bases, J lost 7 bases, and 10 bases stayed unmatched. The CDR3 length is 15 residues. The CDR3 sequence: CASSAIAGGPGEQYF. CDR3 bases: TGTGCCAGCAGCGCAATAGCGGGAGGGCCTGGAGAGCAGTACTTC.

The rearrangement links TRBV4-1 to TRBJ2-3; D may be TRBD2 (6 bases). Germline V gene sequence: CDR1 MGHRA, CDR2 YSYEKL. Trimming left V 1 base short and J 6 bases short, with 11 bases between. The CDR3 sequence is 14 residues long. The CDR3 sequence: CASSQGGVVDTQYF. The CDR3 nucleotides are TGCGCCAGCAGCCAAGGGGGGGTTGTGGATACGCAGTATTTT.